Detailed here is one T cell receptor beta chain. Its recognized antigen is unknown. No much larger clone exists at a distance of one base, and base qualities are not known. The sample belongs to a study of blood T cell repertoires in COVID-19 (dated by TCRdb to between 2020 and 2021). Background for the entire study: Samples covering the acute and convalescent phases of COVID-19 were provided by collaborators in the United States, Italy and Spain. The prospective study material was composed of cDNA or gDNA derived from T cells, B-cell-depleted T cells, or PBMCs. Deeply sampled blood TCRbeta repertoires from subjects exposed to, actively infected with, or recovered from COVID-19 were included in the dataset. The repertoires were released in a freely available public database meant as a resource for research on the immune response to SARS-CoV-2. Samples were obtained from the ongoing ImmuneRACE study (first 160 participants) and from some 1,200 subjects provided by 6 global collaborators. A de-identified subject ID, COVID-19 status, age in years and sex were almost always included in the sample metadata. Where available, HLA class I and class II types were obtained from metadata supplied by the sample provider rather than from assay-based typing. Study-level results and caveats: The amount of clinical and demographic metadata varied by source and participant and was provided uncurated.

Ends trimmed: V by 6 bases, J by 8 bases; bases unmatched to a gene: 11. The germline V gene gives CDR1 as WSHSY and CDR2 as SAAADI. The CDR3 numbers 16 residues from cysteine through phenylalanine. Left in the record is the CDR3 DNA by itself, 48 bases read in frame from the first base. Whole blood was collected in K2EDTA tubes by collaborating institutions according to the institutions' own protocols. Collaborator samples were shipped for TCRbeta analysis as frozen whole blood, isolated PBMCs, or DNA extracted from either sample type. TCRbeta CDR3 regions were amplified from genomic DNA using the immunoSEQ Assay, a bias-controlled multiplex PCR. As for the original processing: Within the assay, amplification of reference gene primers was used to estimate how many nucleated cells each sample contained. To quantify the absolute abundance of each unique TCRbeta CDR3 rearrangement, sequence reads were collapsed and filtered. For each sample, productive Simpson clonality was calculated as the square root of Simpson's diversity index across productive rearrangements. TCRdb took this table from immuneACCESS and kept in-frame rearrangements with V and J called. Such tables lack part of the clones; where checked against another copy, unresolved V genes explain under half of the gap, and the rest is unexplained. V, J and clone size were drawn from that table, and D and trimming were deduced from the DNA. The sample profile shows fewer than 70,000 clones; 85% of them were found once. The ten most abundant clones make up around 2.9% of the sample.

The receptor was isolated from a man older than 75 with acute or convalescent COVID-19. Sequencing input: peripheral blood. This chain joins TRBV10-2 to TRBJ1-4, with 11 middle bases fitting TRBD1. DNA sequence: TGCGCCAGCAGGGGGGGACAGGGGGATTATGGCGAAAAACTGTTTTTT. This yields the protein CASRGGQGDYGEKLFF.